This TCR beta chain is drawn from a study of blood T cell repertoires in COVID-19. Study background: Acute and convalescent COVID-19 samples came from the United States, Italy and Spain.

In the study's own analysis: Cell counts per sample came from amplifying reference gene primers. Measured with immunoSEQ multiplex PCR; TCRdb has only the in-frame clones, and not every one. V, J and clone size are taken as reported in that table, and D and trimming were inferred from the DNA itself. The data show about 87,000 clones, about 85% seen once. Those enrolled in Seattle joined during active infection and were followed longitudinally afterward. Germline assignment: CDR1 SGHTA and CDR2 FQGTGA. CDR3 size: 15 residues. V lost 0 bases, J lost 1 base, and 9 bases lay in between. Sequenced input: peripheral blood. The V gene is TRBV7-3, the J gene TRBJ1-1; unclear D gene. The receptor was isolated from a woman older than 75 with COVID-19, enrolled during active disease. In nucleotides, the CDR3 is TGTGCCAGCAGCTTAACCATGGGAGGGAACACTGAAGCTTTCTTT. Translated, it gives CASSLTMGGNTEAFF.